This record concerns one TCR beta chain sequence. These data are taken from a study of blood T cell repertoires in COVID-19. Across the study: The study drew acute and convalescent COVID-19 samples from the United States, Italy and Spain.

Method: immunoSEQ multiplex PCR; TCRdb's copy keeps in-frame clones and lacks some. This table has 200,000 to 300,000 clones, 87% appearing once. Sample: peripheral blood. The sequence was obtained from a young man with active or convalescent COVID-19.

The DNA for the CDR3 is TGTGCCAGCTGCGACAGGCCGAGCTCCTATAATTCACCCCTCCACTTT. This encodes CASCDRPSSYNSPLHF. V gene TRBV6-4 combines with J gene TRBJ1-6; weak D call: TRBD1 (6 bases). Trimming removed 8 bases from V and 0 bases from J, with 14 bases in between. CDR1 and CDR2 from the germline V gene are MRHNA and SNTAGT. The CDR3 totals 16 residues.